The 5 T cell receptor beta chains given below trace back to one sample, sequenced in a study of blood T cells in healthy people across ages. The second PCR ran roughly 6 to 11 cycles with a sample-barcoded 5' primer and J-beta primers. Via MiXCR, TCRdb re-called the 5' RACE reads, giving one row per CDR3 protein. The sample has approximately 850,000 distinct CDR3 sequences, under 55% seen once. Sequenced sample: blood. The receptors stem from a man in his sixties in good health.

On this clonotype itself: It may be a read error: a sequence one base away is much more abundant. The chain combines TRBV28 with TRBJ2-6; 10 bases map to TRBD1. This CDR3 is 18 amino acids long. The V and J ends lost 0 bases and 2 bases, in that order; junction bases with no gene match: 4. CDR1 and CDR2 from the germline V gene are MDHEN and SYDVKM. The CDR3 protein is CASSLWGQGRPGANVLTF. Written as DNA, the CDR3 is TGTGCCAGCAGTTTATGGGGACAGGGGAGGCCTGGGGCCAACGTCCTGACTTTC.

This clonotype came up a few times. The chain is built from TRBV12-3 or TRBV12-4 and TRBJ2-5; 7 bases match TRBD1. V shed 7 bases and J 5 bases; nucleotides not matched to a gene: 10. CDR3 length: 14 residues. This CDR3 reads CASKAYRGRETQYF. CDR3 in DNA: TGTGCCAGCAAAGCCTACAGGGGTCGGGAGACCCAGTACTTC.

This chain uses TRBV19 with TRBJ1-1; D unresolved. This CDR3 comprises 13 residues. V lost 1 base and J 8 bases, leaving 11 bases between the germline ends. Germline CDR1 LNHDA, CDR2 SQIVND (reference sequence). In DNA, the CDR3 is TGTGCCAGTAGTATAGTTCCGACAACAGAAGCTTTCTTT. As protein: CASSIVPTTEAFF.

The chain links TRBV11-3 to TRBJ2-7, with D perhaps TRBD1 (6 bases). The CDR3 length is 16 residues. V lost 5 bases and J lost 2, with 19 bases in between. The germline V gene encodes CDR1 SGHNT and CDR2 YENEEA. CDR3 sequence: CASSRTTGTNTYEQYF. CDR3 DNA: TGTGCCAGCAGCCGTACCACAGGGACCAACACCTACGAGCAGTACTTC.

The V gene is TRBV7-8, the J gene TRBJ2-1, with 7 bases identical to TRBD1. CDR1 is SGHVS and CDR2 is FQNEAQ in the germline V gene. The CDR3 is 19 residues long. Trimming at V came to 2 bases and at J to 0 bases, leaving 13 bases not matched to a gene. For the CDR3, the DNA is TGTGCCAGCAGCTTACCGCCCGACAGGGCCGCCTTCTCCTACAATGAGCAGTTCTTC. This encodes CASSLPPDRAAFSYNEQFF.